This record looks at one TCR beta chain sequence and its context. This clonotype was seen at least ten times. Its binding antigen is unknown. Base qualities are missing; no much larger clone stands one base away. This sample is drawn from a study of T-cell reconstitution after alpha-beta-depleted transplantation in children (dated by TCRdb to about 2016). Regarding the complete study: The study quantitatively tracked T-cell immune reconstitution after TCRalphabeta/CD19-depleted allogeneic hematopoietic cell transplantation in children using TCR repertoire profiling.

Library prep was done by PCR. These reads were obtained on an Illumina HiSeq 2500. Molecular barcoding was employed in the preparation of TCR libraries, with unique molecular identifiers being used to normalize TCRbeta repertoire quantification. Clones were called with MiXCR by TCRdb after fastp trimmed the public reads at Q25, and only in-frame beta chains were retained. Records with the same CDR3 protein are collapsed into one entry carrying the most frequent genes and DNA. The sample yields hundreds of thousands of distinct CDR3 sequences; roughly 17% were counted once. The top ten clonotypes cover approximately 1.1% of the sample. CDR1 MNHNY and CDR2 SVGAGI were looked up in the germline V gene (reference sequence). Trimming at the junction amounts to 5 bases on V and 8 bases on J, and the germline ends lie 15 bases apart. The CDR3 covers 13 residues, taking in both the cysteine and the phenylalanine. Of all the DNA, just the CDR3 is kept, 39 bases in frame from base 1.

The rearrangement joined TRBV6-6 to TRBJ1-2; a weak D assignment points to TRBD1 (6 bases agree). This receptor was taken from a human donor who donated a stem cell graft to a child with acute myeloid leukemia. The sample consisted of PBMCs from the stem cell graft donor, taken from the stem cell graft. The CDR3 region has the sequence CASSGGALGGYTF. Read as DNA, the sequence is TGTGCCAGCAGTGGGGGGGCGCTGGGAGGCTACACCTTC.